This T cell receptor beta chain was sequenced during a study of beta chain features in type 1 diabetes. Reverse transcribing all isolated RNA meant expressed TCRB transcripts were sequenced. Assay: immunoSEQ multiplex PCR; the TCRdb copy retains only in-frame clones and omits some. The sample has approximately 340,000 clones, roughly 16% seen once. Trimming cost V 5 bases and J 6 bases, with 8 bases left between them. Germline V gives CDR1 GTSNPN, CDR2 SVGIG (reference sequence). The CDR3 totals 11 residues. Broader study findings: It was not settled here whether HLA type affects TCRB rearrangement. VDJ junctions in type 1 diabetes patients carried more deletions and fewer insertions.

As regards this clone: Its specificity is not known.

The receptor was derived from a woman between 18 and 29 years old in good health. The chain joins TRBV30 to TRBJ1-5; D gene uncertain. Material for sequencing was naive CD4+ T cells from blood. The CDR3 coding sequence is TGTGCCTGGGGTTCGGGTCAGCCCCAGCATTTT. Translation gives CAWGSGQPQHF.